This TCR beta chain was found in a study of T cell responses to AZD1222 COVID-19 vaccine. Study findings and constraints: As reported, nearly half of all spike-specific TCRs target variant regions that are unmutated. Rises in breadth and depth of Spike-specific TCRs came after two AZD1222 doses. Only a handful of individuals given AZD1222 were seropositive at baseline.

Clones were read by immunoSEQ multiplex PCR, and TCRdb kept only the in-frame ones, dropping some. The table includes about 140,000 clones, just over 90% detected once. V shed 4 bases and J shed 4 bases, with 17 bases lying between them. This CDR3 has 16 amino acids. Looked up from germline, CDR1 is LNHDA and CDR2 is SQIVND (reference sequence). A note on this clone: Its specificity is not known.

Material: peripheral blood, obtained on day 0 of MenACWY control vaccination. The receptor was derived from an adult in good health. The rearrangement uses TRBV19 and TRBJ2-1; D is possibly TRBD2 (6 bases). The CDR3 DNA sequence: TGTGCCAGTAGTACGAGGGGTCCCGGGAGATACAATGAGCAGTTCTTC. Translation gives CASSTRGPGRYNEQFF.